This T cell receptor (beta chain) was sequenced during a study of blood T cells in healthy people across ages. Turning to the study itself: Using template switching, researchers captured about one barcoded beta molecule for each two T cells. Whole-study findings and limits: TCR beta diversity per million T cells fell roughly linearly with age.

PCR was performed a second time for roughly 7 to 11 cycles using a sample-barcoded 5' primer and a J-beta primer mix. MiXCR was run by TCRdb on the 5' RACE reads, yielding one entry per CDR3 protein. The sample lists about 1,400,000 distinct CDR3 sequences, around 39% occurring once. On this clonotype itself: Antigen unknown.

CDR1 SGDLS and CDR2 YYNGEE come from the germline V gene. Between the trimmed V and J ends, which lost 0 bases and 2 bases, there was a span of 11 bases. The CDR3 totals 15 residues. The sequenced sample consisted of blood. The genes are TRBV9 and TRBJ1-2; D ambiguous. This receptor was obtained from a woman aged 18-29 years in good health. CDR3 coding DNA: TGTGCCAGCAGCGTAGGTGTGGGCGCCAACTATGGCTACACCTTC. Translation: CASSVGVGANYGYTF.